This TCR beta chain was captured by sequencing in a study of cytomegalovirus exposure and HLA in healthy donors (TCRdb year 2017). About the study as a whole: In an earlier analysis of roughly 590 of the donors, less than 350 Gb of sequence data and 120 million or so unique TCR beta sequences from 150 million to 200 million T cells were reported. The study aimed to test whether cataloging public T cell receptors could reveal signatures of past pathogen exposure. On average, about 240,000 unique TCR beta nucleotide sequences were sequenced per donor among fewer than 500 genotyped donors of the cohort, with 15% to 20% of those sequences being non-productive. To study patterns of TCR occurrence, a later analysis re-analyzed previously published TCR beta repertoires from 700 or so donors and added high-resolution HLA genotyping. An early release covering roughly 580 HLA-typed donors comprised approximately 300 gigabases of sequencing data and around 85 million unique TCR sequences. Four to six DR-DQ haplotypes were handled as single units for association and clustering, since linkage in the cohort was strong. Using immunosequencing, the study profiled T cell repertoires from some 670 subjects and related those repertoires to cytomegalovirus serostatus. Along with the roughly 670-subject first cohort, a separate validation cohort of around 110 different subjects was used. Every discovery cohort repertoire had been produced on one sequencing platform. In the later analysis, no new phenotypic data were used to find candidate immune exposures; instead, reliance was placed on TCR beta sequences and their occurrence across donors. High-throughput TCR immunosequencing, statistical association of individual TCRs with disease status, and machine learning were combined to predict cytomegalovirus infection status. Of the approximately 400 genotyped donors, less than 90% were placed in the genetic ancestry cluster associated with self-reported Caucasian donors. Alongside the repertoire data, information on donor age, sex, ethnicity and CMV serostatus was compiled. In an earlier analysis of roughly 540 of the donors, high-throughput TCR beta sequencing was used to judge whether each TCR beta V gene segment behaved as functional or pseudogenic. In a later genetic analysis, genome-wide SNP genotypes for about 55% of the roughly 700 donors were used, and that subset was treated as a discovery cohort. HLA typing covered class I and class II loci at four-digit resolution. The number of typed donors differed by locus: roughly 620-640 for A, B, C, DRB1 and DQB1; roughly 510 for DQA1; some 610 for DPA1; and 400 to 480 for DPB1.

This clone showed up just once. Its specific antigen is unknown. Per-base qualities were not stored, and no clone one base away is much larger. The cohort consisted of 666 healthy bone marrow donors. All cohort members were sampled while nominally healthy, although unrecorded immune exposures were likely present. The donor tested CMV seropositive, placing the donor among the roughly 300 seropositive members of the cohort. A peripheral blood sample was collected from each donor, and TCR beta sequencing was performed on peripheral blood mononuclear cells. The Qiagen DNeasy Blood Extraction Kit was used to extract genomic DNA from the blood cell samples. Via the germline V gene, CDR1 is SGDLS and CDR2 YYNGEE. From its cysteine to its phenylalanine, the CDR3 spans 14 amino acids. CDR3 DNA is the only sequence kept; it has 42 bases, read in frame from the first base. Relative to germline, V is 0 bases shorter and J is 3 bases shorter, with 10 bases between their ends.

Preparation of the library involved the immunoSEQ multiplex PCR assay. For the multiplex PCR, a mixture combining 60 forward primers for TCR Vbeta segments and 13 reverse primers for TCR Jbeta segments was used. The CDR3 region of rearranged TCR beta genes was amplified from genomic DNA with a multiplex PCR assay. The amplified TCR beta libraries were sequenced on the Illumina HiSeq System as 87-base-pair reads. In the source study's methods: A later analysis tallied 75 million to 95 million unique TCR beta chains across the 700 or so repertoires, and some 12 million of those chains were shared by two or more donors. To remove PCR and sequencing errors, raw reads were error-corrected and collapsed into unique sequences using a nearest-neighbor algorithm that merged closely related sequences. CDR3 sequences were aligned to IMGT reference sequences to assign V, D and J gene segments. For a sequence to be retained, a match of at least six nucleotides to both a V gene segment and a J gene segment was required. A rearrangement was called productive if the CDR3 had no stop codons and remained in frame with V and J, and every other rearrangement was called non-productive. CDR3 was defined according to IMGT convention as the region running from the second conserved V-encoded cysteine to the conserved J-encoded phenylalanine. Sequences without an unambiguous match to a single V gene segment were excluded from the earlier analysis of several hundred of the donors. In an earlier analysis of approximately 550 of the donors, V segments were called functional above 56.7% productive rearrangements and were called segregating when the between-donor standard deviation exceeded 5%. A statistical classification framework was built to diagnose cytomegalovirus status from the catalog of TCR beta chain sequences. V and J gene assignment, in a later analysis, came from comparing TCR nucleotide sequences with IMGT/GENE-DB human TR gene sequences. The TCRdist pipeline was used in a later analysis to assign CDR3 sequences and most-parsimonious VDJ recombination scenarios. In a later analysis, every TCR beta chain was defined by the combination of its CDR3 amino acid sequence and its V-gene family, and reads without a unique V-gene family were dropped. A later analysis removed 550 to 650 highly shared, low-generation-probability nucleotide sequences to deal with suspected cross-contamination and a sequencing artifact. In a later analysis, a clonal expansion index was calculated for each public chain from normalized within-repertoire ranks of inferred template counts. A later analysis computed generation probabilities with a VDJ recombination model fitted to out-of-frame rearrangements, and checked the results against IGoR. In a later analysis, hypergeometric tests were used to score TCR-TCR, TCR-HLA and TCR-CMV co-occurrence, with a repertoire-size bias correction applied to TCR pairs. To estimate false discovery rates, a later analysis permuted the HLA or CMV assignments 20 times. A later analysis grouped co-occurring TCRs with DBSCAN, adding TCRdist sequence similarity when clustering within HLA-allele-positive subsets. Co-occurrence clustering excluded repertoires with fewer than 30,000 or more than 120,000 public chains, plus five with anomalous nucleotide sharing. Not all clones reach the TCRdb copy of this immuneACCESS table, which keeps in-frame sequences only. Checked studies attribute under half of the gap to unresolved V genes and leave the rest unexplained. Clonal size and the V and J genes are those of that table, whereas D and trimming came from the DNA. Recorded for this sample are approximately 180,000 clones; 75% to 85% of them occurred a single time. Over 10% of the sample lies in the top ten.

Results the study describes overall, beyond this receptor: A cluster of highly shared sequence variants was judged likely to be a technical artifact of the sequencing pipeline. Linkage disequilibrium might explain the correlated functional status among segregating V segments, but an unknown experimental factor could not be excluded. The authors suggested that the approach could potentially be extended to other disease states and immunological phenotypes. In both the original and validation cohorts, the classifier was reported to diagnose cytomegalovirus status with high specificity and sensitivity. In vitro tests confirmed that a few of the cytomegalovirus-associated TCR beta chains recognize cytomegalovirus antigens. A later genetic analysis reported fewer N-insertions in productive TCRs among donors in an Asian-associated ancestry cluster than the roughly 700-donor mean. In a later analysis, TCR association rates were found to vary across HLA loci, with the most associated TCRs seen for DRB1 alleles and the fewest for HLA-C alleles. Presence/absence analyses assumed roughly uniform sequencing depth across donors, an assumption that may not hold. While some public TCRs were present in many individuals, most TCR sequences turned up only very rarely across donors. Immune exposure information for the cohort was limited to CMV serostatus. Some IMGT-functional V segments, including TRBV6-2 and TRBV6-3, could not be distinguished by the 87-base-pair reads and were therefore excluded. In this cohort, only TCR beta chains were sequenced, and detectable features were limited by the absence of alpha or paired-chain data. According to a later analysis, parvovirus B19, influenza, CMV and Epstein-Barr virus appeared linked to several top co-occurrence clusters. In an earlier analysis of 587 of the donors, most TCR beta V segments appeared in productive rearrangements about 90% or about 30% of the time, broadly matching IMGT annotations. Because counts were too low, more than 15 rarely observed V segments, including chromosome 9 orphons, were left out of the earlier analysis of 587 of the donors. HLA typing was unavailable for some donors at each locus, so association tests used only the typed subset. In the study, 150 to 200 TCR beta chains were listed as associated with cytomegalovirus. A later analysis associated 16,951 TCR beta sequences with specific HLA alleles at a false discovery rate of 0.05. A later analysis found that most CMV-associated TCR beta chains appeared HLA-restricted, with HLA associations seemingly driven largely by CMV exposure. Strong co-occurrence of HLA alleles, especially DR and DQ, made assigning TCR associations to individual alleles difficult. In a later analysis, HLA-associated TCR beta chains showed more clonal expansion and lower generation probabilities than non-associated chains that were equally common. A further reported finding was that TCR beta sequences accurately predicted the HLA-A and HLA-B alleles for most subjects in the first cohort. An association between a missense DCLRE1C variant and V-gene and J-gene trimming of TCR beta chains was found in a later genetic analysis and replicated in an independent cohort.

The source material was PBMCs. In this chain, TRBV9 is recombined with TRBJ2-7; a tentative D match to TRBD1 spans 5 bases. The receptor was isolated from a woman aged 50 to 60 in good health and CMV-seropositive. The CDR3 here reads CASSVAQGFYEQYF. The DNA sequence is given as TGTGCCAGCAGCGTAGCGCAGGGTTTCTACGAGCAGTACTTC.